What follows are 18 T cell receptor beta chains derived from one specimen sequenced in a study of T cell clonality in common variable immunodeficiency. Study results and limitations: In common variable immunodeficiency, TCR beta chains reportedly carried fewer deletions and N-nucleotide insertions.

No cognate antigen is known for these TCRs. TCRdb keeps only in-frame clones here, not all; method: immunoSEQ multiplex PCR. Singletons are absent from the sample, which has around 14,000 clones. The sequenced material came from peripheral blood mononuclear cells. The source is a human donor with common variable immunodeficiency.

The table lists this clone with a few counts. CDR3 amino acids: CASSSQATNYGYTF. The covered CDR3 bases are TGTGCCAGTAGTTCACAGGCCACCAACTATGGC. This rearrangement joins TRBV19 to TRBJ1-2, with D possibly TRBD1 on 5 matching bases. The read ends 3 residues shy of where the CDR3 ends; the end is completed using the germline J gene. The CDR3 spans 14 residues. CDR1 is LNHDA, CDR2 SQIVND, per germline (reference sequence). V was trimmed by 5 bases and J by 2 bases, leaving 12 bases between them.

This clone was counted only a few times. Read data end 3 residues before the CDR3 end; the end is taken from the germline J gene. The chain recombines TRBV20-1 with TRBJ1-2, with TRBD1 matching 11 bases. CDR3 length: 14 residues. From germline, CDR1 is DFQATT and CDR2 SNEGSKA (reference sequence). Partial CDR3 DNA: TGCAGTGCTAAACCGGGACAGGGGGTCTGGGGC. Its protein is CSAKPGQGVWG. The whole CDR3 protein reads CSAKPGQGVWGYTF.

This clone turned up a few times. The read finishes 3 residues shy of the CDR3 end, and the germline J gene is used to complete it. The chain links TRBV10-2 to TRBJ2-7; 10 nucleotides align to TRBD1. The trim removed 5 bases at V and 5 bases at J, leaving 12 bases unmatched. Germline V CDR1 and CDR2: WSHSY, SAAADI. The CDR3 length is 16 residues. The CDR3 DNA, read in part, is TGCGCCAGCAGTTCGGGACAGGGGAATTCTCTCCACGAG. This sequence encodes CASSSGQGNSLHE. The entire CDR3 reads CASSSGQGNSLHEQYF.

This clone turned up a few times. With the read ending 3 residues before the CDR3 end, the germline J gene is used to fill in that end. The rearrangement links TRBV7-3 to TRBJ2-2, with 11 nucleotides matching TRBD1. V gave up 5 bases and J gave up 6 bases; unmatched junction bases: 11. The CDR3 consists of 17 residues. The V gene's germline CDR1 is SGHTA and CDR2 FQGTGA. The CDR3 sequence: CASSRKGQGDEAGELFF. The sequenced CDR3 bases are TGTGCCAGCAGCCGTAAGGGACAGGGGGATGAGGCCGGGGAG.

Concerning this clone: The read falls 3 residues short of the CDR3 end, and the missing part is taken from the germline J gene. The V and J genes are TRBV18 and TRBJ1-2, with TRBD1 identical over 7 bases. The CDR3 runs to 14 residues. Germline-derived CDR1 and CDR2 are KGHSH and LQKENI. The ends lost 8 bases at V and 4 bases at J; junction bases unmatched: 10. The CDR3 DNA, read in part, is TGTGCCAGCCACCAAGGGGGCGGTAGCTATGGC. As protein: CASHQGGGSYG. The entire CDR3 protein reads CASHQGGGSYGYTF.

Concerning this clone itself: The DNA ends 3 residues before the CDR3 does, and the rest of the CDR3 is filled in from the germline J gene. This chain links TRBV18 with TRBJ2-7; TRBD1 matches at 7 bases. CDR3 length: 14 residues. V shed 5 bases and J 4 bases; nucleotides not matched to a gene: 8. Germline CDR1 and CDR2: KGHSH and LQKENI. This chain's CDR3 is CASSYPGGSYEQYF. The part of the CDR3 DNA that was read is TGTGCCAGCTCATACCCAGGGGGTAGTTACGAG.

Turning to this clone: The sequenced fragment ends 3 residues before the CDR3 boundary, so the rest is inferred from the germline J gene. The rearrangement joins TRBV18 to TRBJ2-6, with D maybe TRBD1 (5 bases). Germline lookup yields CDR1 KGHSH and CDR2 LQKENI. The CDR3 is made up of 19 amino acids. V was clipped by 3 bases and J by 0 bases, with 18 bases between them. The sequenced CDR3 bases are TGTGCCAGCTCACCCTACTCCGACAGAGATTTCTCTGGGGCCAACGTC. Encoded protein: CASSPYSDRDFSGANV. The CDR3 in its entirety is CASSPYSDRDFSGANVLTF.

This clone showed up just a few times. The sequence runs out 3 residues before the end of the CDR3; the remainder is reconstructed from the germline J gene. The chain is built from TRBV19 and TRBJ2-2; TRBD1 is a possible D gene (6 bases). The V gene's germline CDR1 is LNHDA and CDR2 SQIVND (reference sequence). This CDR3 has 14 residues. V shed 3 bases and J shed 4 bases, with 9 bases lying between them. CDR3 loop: CASSIQGRTGELFF. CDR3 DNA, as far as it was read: TGTGCCAGTAGTATTCAGGGGCGCACCGGGGAG.

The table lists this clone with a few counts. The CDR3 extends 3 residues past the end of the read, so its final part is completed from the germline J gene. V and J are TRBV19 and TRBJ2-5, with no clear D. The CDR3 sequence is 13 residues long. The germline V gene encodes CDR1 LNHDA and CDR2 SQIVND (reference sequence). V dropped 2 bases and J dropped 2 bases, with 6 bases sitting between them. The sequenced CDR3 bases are TGTGCCAGTAGTATAACACCTCAAGAGACC. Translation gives CASSITPQET. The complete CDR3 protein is CASSITPQETQYF.

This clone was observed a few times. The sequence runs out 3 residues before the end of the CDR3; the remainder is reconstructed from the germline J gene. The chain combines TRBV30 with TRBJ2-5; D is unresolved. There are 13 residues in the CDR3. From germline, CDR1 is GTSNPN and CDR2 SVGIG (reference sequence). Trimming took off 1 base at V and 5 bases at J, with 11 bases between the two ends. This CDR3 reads CAWSASQWETQYF. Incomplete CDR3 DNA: TGTGCCTGGAGTGCCTCTCAGTGGGAGACC.

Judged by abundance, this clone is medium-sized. Partial CDR3 DNA: TGTGCCAGCAGCTTAGCGCGGTGGGGCAGAAATGAAAAA. Protein product: CASSLARWGRNEK. The complete CDR3 protein is CASSLARWGRNEKLFF. This chain connects TRBV7-2 to TRBJ1-4; possible D gene TRBD1, 5 bases. The CDR3 end lies 3 residues beyond the end of the read and is filled in from the germline J gene. Germline-derived CDR1 and CDR2 are SGHTA and FQGNSA. V was pared by 0 bases and J by 5 bases, with 13 bases between. The length of the CDR3 is 16 residues.

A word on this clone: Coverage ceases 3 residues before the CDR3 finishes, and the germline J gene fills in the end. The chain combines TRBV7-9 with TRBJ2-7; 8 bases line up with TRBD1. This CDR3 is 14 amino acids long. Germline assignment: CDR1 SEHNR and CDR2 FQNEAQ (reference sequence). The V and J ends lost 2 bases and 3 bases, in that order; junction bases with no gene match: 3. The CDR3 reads CASSLPGQGYEQYF. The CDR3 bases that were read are TGTGCCAGCAGCTTACCCGGACAGGGCTACGAG.

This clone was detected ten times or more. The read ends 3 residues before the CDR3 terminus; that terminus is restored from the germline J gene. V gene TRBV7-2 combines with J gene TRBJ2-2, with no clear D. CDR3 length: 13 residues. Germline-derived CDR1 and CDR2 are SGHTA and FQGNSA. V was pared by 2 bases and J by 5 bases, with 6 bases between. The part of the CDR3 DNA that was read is TGTGCCAGCAGCTTAAGAGCTACCGGGGAG. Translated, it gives CASSLRATGE. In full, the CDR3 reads CASSLRATGELFF.

CDR3 sequence reads: CASSISGGPSYEQYF. The sequenced part of the CDR3 DNA is TGTGCCAGTAGTATAAGCGGGGGTCCTTCCTACGAG. The chain has TRBV19 and TRBJ2-7, with TRBD2 identical over 8 bases. The CDR3 end is not reached by the read, which stops 3 residues before it; the germline J gene fills it in. The CDR3 totals 15 residues. V dropped 2 bases and J dropped 1; count of bases not matched to a gene: 4. Per germline, CDR1 LNHDA and CDR2 SQIVND (reference sequence).

The sequenced CDR3 bases are TGTGCCAGCTCACTGGGACAGCTAGAAAAA. It encodes CASSLGQLEK. The full CDR3 sequence reads CASSLGQLEKLFF. V gene TRBV18 combines with J gene TRBJ1-4; TRBD1 aligns across 7 bases. The CDR3 end lies 3 residues beyond the end of the read and is filled in from the germline J gene. The trim removed 4 bases at V and 8 bases at J, leaving 4 bases unmatched. CDR1 is KGHSH and CDR2 is LQKENI in the germline V gene. This CDR3 has 13 amino acids.

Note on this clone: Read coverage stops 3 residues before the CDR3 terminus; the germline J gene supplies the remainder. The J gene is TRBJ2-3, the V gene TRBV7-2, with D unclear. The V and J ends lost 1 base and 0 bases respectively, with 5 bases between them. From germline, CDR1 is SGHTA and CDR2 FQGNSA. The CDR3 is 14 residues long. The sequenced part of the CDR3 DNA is TGTGCCAGCAGCTTAGTTCAGAGCACAGATACG. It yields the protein CASSLVQSTDT. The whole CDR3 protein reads CASSLVQSTDTQYF.

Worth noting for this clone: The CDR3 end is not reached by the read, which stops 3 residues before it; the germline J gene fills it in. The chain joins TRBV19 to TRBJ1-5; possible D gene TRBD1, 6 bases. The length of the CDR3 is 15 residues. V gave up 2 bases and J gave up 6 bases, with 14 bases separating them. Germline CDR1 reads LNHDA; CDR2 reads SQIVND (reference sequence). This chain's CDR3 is CASSIIQGELQPQHF. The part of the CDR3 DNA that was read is TGTGCCAGTAGTATAATACAGGGTGAACTTCAGCCC.

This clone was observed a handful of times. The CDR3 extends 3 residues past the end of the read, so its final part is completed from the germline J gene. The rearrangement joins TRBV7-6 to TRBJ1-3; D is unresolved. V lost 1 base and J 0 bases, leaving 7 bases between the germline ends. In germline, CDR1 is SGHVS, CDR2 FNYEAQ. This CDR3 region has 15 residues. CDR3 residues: CASSLGAGSGNTIYF. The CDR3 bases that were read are TGTGCCAGCAGCTTAGGGGCAGGCTCTGGAAACACC.